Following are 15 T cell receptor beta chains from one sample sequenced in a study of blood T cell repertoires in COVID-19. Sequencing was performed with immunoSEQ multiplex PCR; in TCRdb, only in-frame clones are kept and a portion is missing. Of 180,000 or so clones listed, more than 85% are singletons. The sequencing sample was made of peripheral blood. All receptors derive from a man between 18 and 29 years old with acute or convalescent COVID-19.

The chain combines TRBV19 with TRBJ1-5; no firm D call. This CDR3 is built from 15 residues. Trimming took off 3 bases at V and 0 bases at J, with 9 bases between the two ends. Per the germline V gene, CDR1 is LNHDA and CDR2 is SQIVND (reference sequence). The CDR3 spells CASSMVRGSNQPQHF. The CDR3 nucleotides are TGTGCCAGTAGTATGGTGCGGGGTAGCAATCAGCCCCAGCATTTT. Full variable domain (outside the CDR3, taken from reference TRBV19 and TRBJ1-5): DGGITQSPKYLFRKEGQNVTLSCEQNLNHDAMYWYRQDPGQGLRLIYYSQIVNDFQKGDIAEGYSVSREKKESFPLTVTSAQKNPTAFYLCASSMVRGSNQPQHFGDGTRLSIL.

The DNA of the CDR3 is TGTGCCAGCAGACCCGGGACAGGTTTTTACTACGAGCAGTACGTC. It specifies CASRPGTGFYYEQYV. This chain joins TRBV6-5 and TRBJ2-7; 8 bases match TRBD1. Germline lookup yields CDR1 MNHEY and CDR2 SVGAGI. V lost 6 bases and J lost 3; bases outside the gene matches: 10. CDR3 size: 15 residues.

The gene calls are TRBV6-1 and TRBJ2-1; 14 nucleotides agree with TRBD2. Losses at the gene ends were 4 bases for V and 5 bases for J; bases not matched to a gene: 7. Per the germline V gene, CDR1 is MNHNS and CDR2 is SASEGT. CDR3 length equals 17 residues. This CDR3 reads CASSVRLAGGFDNEQFF. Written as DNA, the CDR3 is TGTGCCAGCAGTGTACGACTAGCGGGGGGGTTCGACAATGAGCAGTTCTTC.

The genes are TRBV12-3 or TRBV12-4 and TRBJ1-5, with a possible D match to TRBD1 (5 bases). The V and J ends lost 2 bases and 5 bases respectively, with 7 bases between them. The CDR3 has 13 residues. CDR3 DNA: TGTGCCAGCAGTTTACAGGGATATCAGCCCCAGCATTTT. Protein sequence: CASSLQGYQPQHF.

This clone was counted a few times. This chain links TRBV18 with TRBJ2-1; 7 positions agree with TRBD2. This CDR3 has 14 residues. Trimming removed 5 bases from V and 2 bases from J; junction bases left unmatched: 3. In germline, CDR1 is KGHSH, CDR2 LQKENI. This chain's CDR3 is CASSLGGTYNEQFF. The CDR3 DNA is TGTGCCAGCTCATTGGGGGGGACCTACAATGAGCAGTTCTTC. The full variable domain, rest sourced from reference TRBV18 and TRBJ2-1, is NAGVMQNPRHLVRRRGQEARLRCSPMKGHSHVYWYRQLPEEGLKFMVYLQKENIIDESGMPKERFSAEFPKEGPSILRIQQVVRGDSAAYFCASSLGGTYNEQFFGPGTRLTVL.

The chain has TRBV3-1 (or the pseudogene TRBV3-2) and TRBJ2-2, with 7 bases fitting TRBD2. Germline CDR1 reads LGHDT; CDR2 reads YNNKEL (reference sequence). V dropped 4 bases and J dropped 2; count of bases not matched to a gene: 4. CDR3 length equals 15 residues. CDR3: CASSRWDYNTGELFF. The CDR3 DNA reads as TGTGCCAGCAGCCGTTGGGACTATAACACCGGGGAGCTGTTTTTT.

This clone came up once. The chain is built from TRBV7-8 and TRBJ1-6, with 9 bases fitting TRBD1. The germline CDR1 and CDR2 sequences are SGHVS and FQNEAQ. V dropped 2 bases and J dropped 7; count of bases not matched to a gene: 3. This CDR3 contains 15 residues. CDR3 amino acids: CASSLRGQGNSPLHF. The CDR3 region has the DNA TGTGCCAGCAGCTTAAGGGGACAGGGCAATTCACCCCTCCACTTT.

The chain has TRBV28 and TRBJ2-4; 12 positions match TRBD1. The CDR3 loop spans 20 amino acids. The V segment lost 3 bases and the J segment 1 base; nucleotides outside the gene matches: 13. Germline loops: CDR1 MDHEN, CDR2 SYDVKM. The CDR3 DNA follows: TGTGCCAGCAGTTTCACTTATGGGGACAGGGGGCGCGTGGCCAAAAACATTCAGTACTTC. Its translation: CASSFTYGDRGRVAKNIQYF.

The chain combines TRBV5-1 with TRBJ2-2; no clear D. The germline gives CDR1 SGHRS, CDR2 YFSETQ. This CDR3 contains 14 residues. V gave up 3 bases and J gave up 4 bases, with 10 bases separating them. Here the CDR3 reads CASSSQAPTGELFF. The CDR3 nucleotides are TGCGCCAGCAGCTCTCAGGCCCCCACCGGGGAGCTGTTTTTT.

The CDR3 region is CASSLIIAGGIKETQYF. The CDR3 nucleotides are TGTGCCAGCAGCCTGATTATAGCGGGGGGGATAAAAGAGACCCAGTACTTC. The V and J genes are TRBV3-1 (or the pseudogene TRBV3-2) and TRBJ2-5; the match to TRBD2 covers 11 bases. V lost 4 bases to trimming and J lost 3 bases; unmatched junction nucleotides: 10. Germline V lookup: CDR1 LGHDT, CDR2 YNNKEL (reference sequence). The CDR3 runs to 17 residues.

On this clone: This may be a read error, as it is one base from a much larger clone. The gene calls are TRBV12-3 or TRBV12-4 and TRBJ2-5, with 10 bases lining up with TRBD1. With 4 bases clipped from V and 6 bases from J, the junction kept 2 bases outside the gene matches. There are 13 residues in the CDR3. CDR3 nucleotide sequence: TGTGCCAGCAGTTGGGGACAGGGGAAGACCCAGTACTTC. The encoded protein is CASSWGQGKTQYF.

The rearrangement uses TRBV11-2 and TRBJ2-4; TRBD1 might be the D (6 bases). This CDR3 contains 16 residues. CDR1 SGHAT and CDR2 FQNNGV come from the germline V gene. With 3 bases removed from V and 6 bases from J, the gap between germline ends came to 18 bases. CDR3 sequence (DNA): TGTGCCAGCAGCTTCCTCCGTTTGGACAGCCGAAACATTCAGTACTTC. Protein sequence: CASSFLRLDSRNIQYF. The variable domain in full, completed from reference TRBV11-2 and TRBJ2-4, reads EAGVAQSPRYKIIEKRQSVAFWCNPISGHATLYWYQQILGQGPKLLIQFQNNGVVDDSQLPKDRFSAERLKGVDSTLKIQPAKLEDSAVYLCASSFLRLDSRNIQYFGAGTRLSVL.

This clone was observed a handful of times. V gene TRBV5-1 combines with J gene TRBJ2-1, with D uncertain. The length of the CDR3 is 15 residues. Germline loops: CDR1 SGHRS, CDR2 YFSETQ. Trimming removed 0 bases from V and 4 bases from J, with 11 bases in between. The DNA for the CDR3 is TGCGCCAGCAGCTTGGGCCTACTCAAATACAATGAGCAGTTCTTC. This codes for CASSLGLLKYNEQFF.

The CDR3 loop is CVRSFKTGVGEKLFF. The CDR3, as DNA: TGTGTCAGAAGCTTCAAGACAGGGGTAGGTGAAAAACTGTTTTTT. V is TRBV7-5 and J is TRBJ1-4; TRBD1, the D gene given by the table, was not confirmed from the DNA. TRBV7-5 is designated a pseudogene. The CDR3 spans 15 residues.

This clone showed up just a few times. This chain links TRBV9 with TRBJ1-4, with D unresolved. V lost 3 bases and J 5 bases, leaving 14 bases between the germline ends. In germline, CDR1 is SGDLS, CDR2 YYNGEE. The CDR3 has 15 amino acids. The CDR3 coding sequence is TGTGCCAGCAGCGACCCCCGGACGGGGAATGAAAAACTGTTTTTT. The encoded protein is CASSDPRTGNEKLFF.